One and the same sample provided the 30 T cell receptor beta chains below, sequenced in a study of T cells expressing NK-cell markers. TCRdb reprocessed the 5' RACE reads and stores each CDR3 protein as one record, lacking DNA. Recorded for this sample: roughly 350,000 distinct CDR3 sequences. Sequencing input: blood T cells: a sorted CD56 or NKG2C T cell subset, CD4+ or CD8+ T cells, or bulk PBMC T cells (not recorded which). All receptors come from a man between 18 and 69 years old in good health.

V and J are TRBV7-3 and TRBJ2-1; the TCRdb call, TRBD1, lacks DNA for checking. The germline gives CDR1 SGHTA, CDR2 FQGTGA. The CDR3 contains 14 residues. The CDR3 region is CASSPGTLYNEQFF. Filled out from reference TRBV7-3 and TRBJ2-1, the complete variable domain reads GAGVSQTPSNKVTEKGKYVELRCDPISGHTALYWYRQSLGQGPEFLIYFQGTGAADDSGLPNDRFFAVRPEGSVSTLKIQRTERGDSAVYLCASSPGTLYNEQFFGPGTRLTVL.

V is TRBV5-1 and J is TRBJ1-6; absent DNA, TCRdb's TRBD1 call cannot be checked. This CDR3 contains 17 residues. Germline assignment: CDR1 SGHRS and CDR2 YFSETQ. The CDR3 sequence is CASSRQEKSSYNSPLHF. The full variable domain, completed using reference TRBV5-1 and TRBJ1-6, is KAGVTQTPRYLIKTRGQQVTLSCSPISGHRSVSWYQQTPGQGLQFLFEYFSETQRNKGNFPGRFSGRQFSNSRSEMNVSTLELGDSALYLCASSRQEKSSYNSPLHFGNGTRLTVT.

The chain combines TRBV7-2 with TRBJ1-6; TCRdb calls TRBD1, which cannot be checked without DNA. This CDR3 region has 13 residues. CDR1 and CDR2 from the germline V gene are SGHTA and FQGNSA. This CDR3 is CASSYRQKSPLHF.

The gene calls are TRBV5-6 and TRBJ2-7; the TRBD1 assignment by TCRdb is unverifiable without DNA. The germline gives CDR1 SGHDT, CDR2 YYEEEE. This CDR3 is built from 15 residues. The CDR3 loop reads CASSLLGARRYEQYF.

V gene TRBV7-8 combines with J gene TRBJ1-1; TCRdb reports TRBD1, a call that lacks DNA to check it against. The CDR3 extends over 16 amino acids. Germline assignment: CDR1 SGHVS and CDR2 FQNEAQ. Here the CDR3 reads CASSSGQGRVNTEAFF.

The chain joins TRBV20-1 to TRBJ2-3; checking the TCRdb D call of TRBD1 is not possible without DNA. The CDR3 loop spans 15 amino acids. Per the germline V gene, CDR1 is DFQATT and CDR2 is SNEGSKA (reference sequence). CDR3 sequence: CSARRPGSSTDTQYF.

CDR3 sequence reads: CASSRGLAGANVLTF. V and J are TRBV14 and TRBJ2-6; the TRBD1 assignment by TCRdb is unverifiable without DNA. The CDR3 covers 15 residues. CDR1 is SGHDN, CDR2 FVKESK, per germline.

The chain has TRBV5-1 and TRBJ2-7; TCRdb reports TRBD2, a call that lacks DNA to check it against. Germline V lookup: CDR1 SGHRS, CDR2 YFSETQ. The CDR3 consists of 17 residues. The CDR3 sequence is CASSPWTSGGPTWGQYF.

This chain links TRBV11-2 with TRBJ2-5; TCRdb outputs TRBD2, but without DNA this stays unchecked. This CDR3 is 15 amino acids long. The V gene's germline CDR1 is SGHAT and CDR2 FQNNGV. CDR3 amino acids: CACSLGASPVETQYF.

The J gene is TRBJ1-1, the V gene TRBV6-5. There are 15 residues in the CDR3. In germline, CDR1 is MNHEY, CDR2 SVGAGI. The CDR3 is CASSYKGSGNTEAFF.

The CDR3: CASSYSIHRGYEQYF. This chain joins TRBV6-5 and TRBJ2-7; TCRdb names TRBD1, which stays unverified in the absence of DNA. Germline CDR1 is MNHEY and CDR2 is SVGAGI. CDR3 length equals 15 residues.

The chain couples TRBV30 to TRBJ1-4. The germline V gene encodes CDR1 GTSNPN and CDR2 SVGIG (reference sequence). The CDR3 length is 13 residues. Here the CDR3 reads CAWSVRENEKLFF. The whole variable domain, filled in from reference TRBV30 and TRBJ1-4, reads SQTIHQWPATLVQPVGSPLSLECTVEGTSNPNLYWYRQAAGRGLQLLFYSVGIGQISSEVPQNLSASRPQDRQFILSSKKLLLSDSGFYLCAWSVRENEKLFFGSGTQLSVL.

This sequence joins TRBV5-1 and TRBJ2-1; without DNA, the TCRdb call of TRBD1 cannot be checked. The CDR3 is 17 residues long. CDR1 is SGHRS, CDR2 YFSETQ, per germline. Here the CDR3 reads CASGVGSGQGKGNEQFF.

The V and J genes are TRBV27 and TRBJ2-3; there is no DNA to check the TCRdb D call of TRBD2. The germline V gene has CDR1 MNHEY and CDR2 SMNVEV (reference sequence). This CDR3 has 17 residues. The CDR3 sequence: CASSQPQLAQSTDTQYF.

The V call is TRBV7-9, the J call TRBJ2-3; TCRdb's D call of TRBD2 is untestable without DNA. Germline assignment: CDR1 SEHNR and CDR2 FQNEAQ (reference sequence). CDR3 size: 14 residues. CDR3 in amino acids: CASSQASGGGRKYF.

The chain carries TRBV19 and TRBJ2-7; the TCRdb call, TRBD1, lacks DNA for checking. Germline lookup yields CDR1 LNHDA and CDR2 SQIVND (reference sequence). The CDR3 loop spans 16 amino acids. This CDR3 reads CASSPWGDSSNYEQYF.

The genes are TRBV6-1 and TRBJ1-2. The CDR3 runs 15 residues. Germline values: CDR1 MNHNS, CDR2 SASEGT. The CDR3 reads CASSEVAIPRDGYTF.

J is TRBJ2-7 and V is TRBV7-9; TCRdb gives TRBD2 as the D gene, but with no DNA this cannot be confirmed. This CDR3 is built from 15 residues. The V gene's germline CDR1 is SEHNR and CDR2 FQNEAQ (reference sequence). The CDR3: CASSSQVPSIYGQYF.

The chain recombines TRBV24-1 with TRBJ2-3; TCRdb returns TRBD1, unconfirmable since there is no DNA. The CDR3 spans 13 residues. Germline V CDR1 and CDR2: KGHDR, SFDVKD. CDR3 sequence reads: CATEGQNTDTQYF.

This sequence joins TRBV15 and TRBJ1-1; TCRdb designates TRBD1, a call that cannot be tested without DNA. The CDR3 sequence is 17 residues long. Germline CDR1 and CDR2: LNHNV and YYDKDF (reference sequence). CDR3 region: CATSRDIPYRANTEAFF.

The chain carries TRBV5-6 and TRBJ1-1; the TRBD1 assignment by TCRdb is unverifiable without DNA. The CDR3 covers 15 residues. In germline, CDR1 is SGHDT, CDR2 YYEEEE. The CDR3 loop reads CASSLAGGANTEAFF.

The chain carries TRBV2 and TRBJ1-6. Germline lookup yields CDR1 SNHLY and CDR2 FYNNEI. CDR3 length: 12 amino acids. The CDR3 loop reads CATTEYNSPLHF.

This chain connects TRBV7-3 to TRBJ1-1; with no DNA, the TCRdb D assignment of TRBD1 cannot be verified. Germline V CDR1 and CDR2: SGHTA, FQGTGA. CDR3 length equals 15 residues. CDR3: CASRPSGTGATEAFF.

The chain combines TRBV12-3 or TRBV12-4 with TRBJ2-5. The CDR3 runs 14 residues. The CDR3 loop reads CASRRTIGQETQYF.

CDR3 amino acids: CASSPGTGRQETQYF. The chain has TRBV7-7 and TRBJ2-5; TCRdb indicates TRBD1, and absent DNA this call remains unverified. CDR1 and CDR2 (germline): SSHAT, FNYEAQ (reference sequence). The CDR3 extends over 15 amino acids.

The CDR3: CASSFSGQGAGAGELFF. The chain uses TRBV7-2 and TRBJ2-2; TCRdb names TRBD1, which stays unverified in the absence of DNA. The CDR3 covers 17 residues. Looked up from germline, CDR1 is SGHTA and CDR2 is FQGNSA.

V and J are TRBV14 and TRBJ2-5; TCRdb reports TRBD1, a call that lacks DNA to check it against. Per the germline V gene, CDR1 is SGHDN and CDR2 is FVKESK. This CDR3 has 15 residues. The CDR3 is CASSQRSRDIRTQYF.

This chain connects TRBV9 to TRBJ1-3. The CDR3 covers 16 residues. Germline V CDR1 and CDR2: SGDLS, YYNGEE. The CDR3 reads CASSVESASSGNTIYF.

The rearrangement joins TRBV10-3 to TRBJ2-1; as DNA is missing, the TRBD1 call by TCRdb cannot be tested. The CDR3 is 17 residues long. Per germline, CDR1 ENHRY and CDR2 SYGVKD. The CDR3 sequence: CAISESSSGQGDNEQFF.

The rearrangement uses TRBV12-3 or TRBV12-4 and TRBJ1-2; as DNA is missing, the TRBD1 call by TCRdb cannot be tested. The CDR3 contains 15 residues. The CDR3 here is CASTPRQGLSYGYTF.